This T cell receptor beta chain was obtained from a study of glioma-infiltrating T cells. The CDR3 extends over 12 amino acids. Trimming took 9 bases from V and 0 from J, leaving 6 bases between them. CDR1 and CDR2 (germline): MNHNY, SVGAGI (reference sequence). This clonotype appeared a few times. Just one base apart from a much larger clone, this may be a read error. The iRepertoire nested amplicon-rescue multiplex PCR amplified TCR alpha and beta CDR3s from RNA. Tissue mRNA or PBMC total RNA, roughly 90-400 ng, went into one-step reverse transcription and amplification. TCRdb re-called the multiplex PCR reads with MiXCR, one entry per CDR3 protein. The data hold 150,000 to 200,000 distinct CDR3 sequences, with approximately 30% observed a single time.

The sequencing sample was made of glioma tissue, nonneoplastic brain tissue, or PBMCs (not recorded which). The chain uses TRBV6-6 and TRBJ1-3, with D uncertain. The receptor was derived from a human donor with low-grade glioma or glioblastoma, undergoing nonglioma brain surgery, or in good health (not recorded which). The CDR3 protein is CARVDSGNTIYF. Here the CDR3 DNA reads TGTGCCAGAGTTGACTCTGGAAACACCATATATTTT.